One and the same sample provided the 26 T cell receptor beta chains below, sequenced in a study of blood T cell repertoires in COVID-19 (dated by TCRdb to about 2020). Library creation used the immunoSEQ multiplex PCR assay. Not all clones reach the TCRdb copy of this immuneACCESS table, which keeps in-frame sequences only. Checked studies attribute under half of the gap to unresolved V genes and leave the rest unexplained. Across this sample there are some 61,000 clones, with just over 85% seen only once. The ten most abundant clones make up about 8% of the sample. Sample: peripheral blood. The receptors shown here come from a man aged 25 to 45 with acute or convalescent COVID-19.

V and J are TRBV19 and TRBJ2-3, with D possibly being TRBD1 (6 bases). Trimming shortened V by 5 bases and J by 2 bases, and 17 bases separated the two germline ends. The CDR3 is made up of 16 amino acids. Per the germline V gene, CDR1 is LNHDA and CDR2 is SQIVND (reference sequence). For the CDR3, the DNA is TGTGCCAGTAGTGTAACCCCCTGGGGACACACAGATACGCAGTATTTT. The encoded protein is CASSVTPWGHTDTQYF.

This clone has only a few counts. This rearrangement joins TRBV11-2 to TRBJ2-5; D perhaps matches TRBD1 (5 bases). The CDR3 has 15 residues. V lost 2 bases and J 1 base, leaving 11 bases between the germline ends. CDR1 SGHAT and CDR2 FQNNGV come from the germline V gene. The CDR3 bases are TGTGCCAGCAGCTTATCGGGCAGGGCCCAAGAGACCCAGTACTTC. Translation: CASSLSGRAQETQYF.

The chain combines TRBV2 with TRBJ2-1; 7 bases agree with TRBD2. CDR3 size: 16 residues. CDR1 and CDR2 (germline): SNHLY, FYNNEI. The trim removed 6 bases at V and 7 bases at J, leaving 15 bases unmatched. In DNA, the CDR3 is TGTGCCAGCAGCGCCCGGGGGGATATTACGGGAAATGAGCAGTTCTTC. Protein sequence: CASSARGDITGNEQFF.

The V and J genes are TRBV28 and TRBJ2-7, with TRBD1 matching over 8 bases. The CDR3 length is 17 residues. Germline lookup yields CDR1 MDHEN and CDR2 SYDVKM. V lost 3 bases to trimming and J lost 3 bases; unmatched junction nucleotides: 13. In nucleotides, the CDR3 is TGTGCCAGCAGTTTTAGGACAGGGATCTCCCAGGGCTACGAGCAGTACTTC. This sequence encodes CASSFRTGISQGYEQYF.

This rearrangement joins TRBV6-6 to TRBJ1-5; 7 bases line up with TRBD1. J gave up 3 bases and V 6 bases, and 5 bases lay outside the gene matches. The CDR3 has 14 amino acids. Germline-derived CDR1 and CDR2 are MNHNY and SVGAGI (reference sequence). The CDR3 sequence is CASSLGQVNQPQHF. As DNA, the CDR3 is TGTGCCAGCAGCCTAGGACAGGTCAATCAGCCCCAGCATTTT.

The rearrangement links TRBV5-1 to TRBJ2-5; D perhaps matches TRBD1 (6 bases). Germline-derived CDR1 and CDR2 are SGHRS and YFSETQ. CDR3 size: 15 residues. Trimming pared 2 bases from V and 1 base from J, leaving 12 bases between. The CDR3 spells CASSLTTGTQETQYF. The CDR3 DNA is TGCGCCAGCAGCTTAACTACAGGGACCCAAGAGACCCAGTACTTC.

The table lists this clone with a few counts. The chain combines TRBV15 with TRBJ2-2; 7 bases agree with TRBD1. Germline V gene lookup returns CDR1 LNHNV and CDR2 YYDKDF (reference sequence). This CDR3 comprises 13 residues. The V gene end was trimmed by 4 bases and the J gene end by 4 bases; junction bases not matched to a gene: 0. The CDR3 nucleotides are TGTGCCACCAGCACAGGGGGCACCGGGGAGCTGTTTTTT. Its translation is CATSTGGTGELFF.

This chain joins TRBV3-1 (or the pseudogene TRBV3-2) and TRBJ2-7; 12 bases agree with TRBD2. J gave up 3 bases and V 3 bases, and 6 bases lay outside the gene matches. The CDR3 totals 16 residues. From germline, CDR1 is LGHDT and CDR2 YNNKEL (reference sequence). The CDR3 DNA sequence: TGTGCCAGCAGCCAGGTACTAGCGGGAGGCCTCTACGAGCAGTACTTC. It yields the protein CASSQVLAGGLYEQYF.

The V and J genes are TRBV28 and TRBJ1-5; TRBD1 matches at 8 bases. The CDR3 has 16 amino acids. Germline CDR1 is MDHEN and CDR2 is SYDVKM. Trimming at V came to 7 bases and at J to 1 base, leaving 9 bases not matched to a gene. The CDR3 DNA sequence: TGTGCCAGCACCAAGGCAGGGGGCAGGAGCAATCAGCCCCAGCATTTT. Amino acids: CASTKAGGRSNQPQHF.

This rearrangement joins TRBV5-5 to TRBJ2-5; TRBD2 matches 8 bases. The V gene end was trimmed by 2 bases and the J gene end by 4 bases; junction bases not matched to a gene: 16. The germline CDR1 and CDR2 sequences are SGHKS and YYEKEE (reference sequence). The CDR3 length is 18 residues. The CDR3 reads CASSFEDPPAGGRETQYF. The CDR3 DNA sequence: TGTGCCAGCAGCTTTGAGGACCCCCCGGCGGGAGGACGAGAGACCCAGTACTTC. The full variable domain, in which reference TRBV5-5 and TRBJ2-5 provide the parts outside the CDR3, is DAGVTQSPTHLIKTRGQQVTLRCSPISGHKSVSWYQQVLGQGPQFIFQYYEKEERGRGNFPDRFSARQFPNYSSELNVNALLLGDSALYLCASSFEDPPAGGRETQYFGPGTRLLVL.

V usage is TRBV6-2 or TRBV6-3 and J usage is TRBJ2-7, with D unresolved. Germline V gene lookup returns CDR1 MNHEY and CDR2 SVGEGT. The CDR3 sequence is 13 residues long. Trimming removed 5 bases from V and 2 bases from J, with 10 bases in between. The CDR3 bases are TGTGCCAGCAGTCCGGCGGTTACCTACGAGCAGTACTTC. It codes for CASSPAVTYEQYF.

The chain combines TRBV4-3 with TRBJ2-1; TRBD2 aligns across 15 bases. The junction had 4 bases not matched to a gene; V was cut back by 1 base and J by 6 bases. The CDR3 is 17 residues long. Germline V gene lookup returns CDR1 LGHNA and CDR2 YSLEER. This CDR3 is CASSQGTSGRGGNEQFF. CDR3 in DNA: TGCGCCAGCAGCCAAGGGACTAGCGGGAGGGGGGGCAATGAGCAGTTCTTC.

The chain carries TRBV3-1 (or the pseudogene TRBV3-2) and TRBJ1-2; D ambiguous. Per the germline V gene, CDR1 is LGHDT and CDR2 is YNNKEL (reference sequence). The length of the CDR3 is 13 residues. V lost 4 bases and J lost 1, with 7 bases in between. The CDR3 coding sequence is TGTGCCAGCAGCCCGTCGGTTAACTATGGCTACACCTTC. Amino acid sequence: CASSPSVNYGYTF.

This chain connects TRBV11-2 to TRBJ1-1; D may be TRBD1 (5 bases). V was cut by 5 bases and J by 8 bases, with 18 bases left in between. This CDR3 is 14 amino acids long. The germline V gene encodes CDR1 SGHAT and CDR2 FQNNGV. CDR3 amino acids: CASSTLTRVPEAFF. DNA for the CDR3: TGTGCCAGCAGCACGCTAACCAGGGTTCCGGAAGCTTTCTTT.

The chain is built from TRBV28 and TRBJ1-2; TRBD1 matches 7 bases. In germline, CDR1 is MDHEN, CDR2 SYDVKM. V was clipped by 8 bases and J by 7 bases; unmatched bases: 13. The CDR3 length is 14 residues. The CDR3: CASGQWKKGAGYTF. CDR3 nucleotide sequence: TGTGCCAGCGGCCAGTGGAAAAAGGGGGCTGGCTACACCTTC.

This clone was observed a handful of times. V is TRBV21-1 and J is TRBJ1-5; the DNA was not used to check the table's D call, TRBD1. TRBV21-1 is recorded as a pseudogene. This CDR3 contains 16 residues. CDR3 DNA sequence: TGTGCCAGCCGAATCCGAAATACAGCTAGCAATCAGCCCCAGCATTTT. Protein: CASRIRNTASNQPQHF.

This chain connects TRBV4-1 to TRBJ2-7, with D possibly being TRBD2 (7 bases). From germline, CDR1 is MGHRA and CDR2 YSYEKL. V was shortened by 1 base and J by 2 bases, with 9 bases between the two germline ends. The CDR3 is 14 amino acids. CDR3 region: CASSQGGGPYEQYF. Written as DNA, the CDR3 is TGCGCCAGCAGCCAAGGGGGGGGCCCCTACGAGCAGTACTTC.

This chain connects TRBV5-5 to TRBJ1-1; D not certain. Germline V CDR1 and CDR2: SGHKS, YYEKEE (reference sequence). This CDR3 comprises 14 residues. With 0 bases removed from V and 0 bases from J, the gap between germline ends came to 6 bases. CDR3 bases: TGTGCCAGCAGCTTGGAACGGGTGAACACTGAAGCTTTCTTT. Translating it yields CASSLERVNTEAFF.

This clone has a handful of counts. V is TRBV28 and J is TRBJ2-3; no reliable D call. The CDR3 length is 13 residues. Per the germline V gene, CDR1 is MDHEN and CDR2 is SYDVKM. Trimming removed 5 bases from V and 4 bases from J, with 10 bases in between. The CDR3 is CASSVPRADTQYF. The CDR3 region has the DNA TGTGCCAGCAGTGTCCCTAGAGCAGATACGCAGTATTTT. Combining the CDR3 with reference TRBV28 and TRBJ2-3 gives the whole variable domain DVKVTQSSRYLVKRTGEKVFLECVQDMDHENMFWYRQDPGLGLRLIYFSYDVKMKEKGDIPEGYSVSREKKERFSLILESASTNQTSMYLCASSVPRADTQYFGPGTRLTVL.

This clone was detected only once. The chain is built from TRBV27 and TRBJ2-5; D perhaps matches TRBD1 (5 bases). This CDR3 is built from 16 residues. V was shortened by 2 bases and J by 5 bases, with 18 bases between the two germline ends. Germline-derived CDR1 and CDR2 are MNHEY and SMNVEV (reference sequence). CDR3 sequence: CASSLAAGKGLETQYF. CDR3 bases: TGTGCCAGCAGTTTAGCGGCAGGGAAAGGTCTCGAGACCCAGTACTTC.

The genes are TRBV14 and TRBJ2-7; TRBD2 might be the D (5 bases). The CDR3 covers 16 residues. CDR1 SGHDN and CDR2 FVKESK come from the germline V gene. V was trimmed by 1 base and J by 3 bases, leaving 16 bases between them. In DNA form, the CDR3 reads TGTGCCAGCAGCCAAGGGTCAGGACTTTCAAACTACGAGCAGTACTTC. This gives the protein CASSQGSGLSNYEQYF. Full variable domain (outside the CDR3, taken from reference TRBV14 and TRBJ2-7): EAGVTQFPSHSVIEKGQTVTLRCDPISGHDNLYWYRRVMGKEIKFLLHFVKESKQDESGMPNNRFLAERTGGTYSTLKVQPAELEDSGVYFCASSQGSGLSNYEQYFGPGTRLTVT.

This clone was seen only once. The chain is built from TRBV19 and TRBJ2-7, with 8 bases that match TRBD1. This CDR3 contains 17 residues. Trimming cost V 4 bases and J 1 base; bases outside gene matches: 12. CDR1 and CDR2 (germline): LNHDA, SQIVND (reference sequence). This CDR3 is CASSTTWRRDRSYEQYF. The CDR3 DNA reads TGTGCCAGTAGTACTACCTGGCGCCGGGACAGGTCCTACGAGCAGTACTTC.

This rearrangement joins TRBV6-5 to TRBJ2-5; TRBD2 matches 10 bases. CDR1 and CDR2 from the germline V gene are MNHEY and SVGAGI. The CDR3 sequence is 15 residues long. With V trimmed by 6 bases and J by 0 bases, 4 bases remained unmatched. This CDR3 is CASRILAGYQETQYF. Here the CDR3 DNA reads TGTGCCAGCAGAATACTAGCGGGATACCAAGAGACCCAGTACTTC.

V gene TRBV9 combines with J gene TRBJ2-3; 9 bases are a match to TRBD2. V was pared by 0 bases and J by 5 bases, with 7 bases of the junction left unmatched. Germline assignment: CDR1 SGDLS and CDR2 YYNGEE. The CDR3 runs to 16 residues. Written as DNA, the CDR3 is TGTGCCAGCAGCGTAGGGCTAGCGGGGTATAAAGATACGCAGTATTTT. Translation gives CASSVGLAGYKDTQYF.

The CDR3 region has the DNA TGCGCCAGCAGCCCCCCTTGGGTAGCGGCCTACAATGAGCAGTTCTTC. Protein product: CASSPPWVAAYNEQFF. The chain is built from TRBV5-1 and TRBJ2-1; a weak D match, TRBD2 (6 bases). The CDR3 is 16 amino acids. CDR1 and CDR2 from the germline V gene are SGHRS and YFSETQ. Between the trimmed V and J ends, which lost 4 bases and 2 bases, there was a span of 16 bases.

This clone was picked up one time. J is TRBJ1-2 and V is TRBV15, with 10 bases that match TRBD1. This CDR3 spans 16 amino acids. J lost 4 bases, V lost 0 bases, and 5 bases had no gene match. CDR1 is LNHNV, CDR2 YYDKDF, per germline (reference sequence). CDR3 DNA sequence: TGTGCCACCAGCAGAGATTTAGGACAGGGGGGCTATGGCTACACCTTC. It specifies CATSRDLGQGGYGYTF.